Listed below are T cell receptor beta chains from one sample, sequenced in a study of CD8+ T cells in alopecia areata. Clones were read by immunoSEQ multiplex PCR, and TCRdb kept only the in-frame ones, dropping some. Of about 42,000 clones in the sample, roughly 89% were seen once. Sequenced here: CD8+ T cells sorted from blood, sampled at week 24, from a patient treated with tofacitinib. The source is a human donor with alopecia areata. The CDR3 runs from the conserved cysteine through the conserved F or W. The D gene is left open where the match is weak. Clone size appears in some rows only: once, few, many, or a class for an expanded clone.

TRBJ2-1 NA TRBV29-1 NA TGCAGCGTTGAATGGGGGGCGACCCTCAATGAGCAGTTCTTC CSVEWGATLNEQFF
TRBJ1-1 NA TRBV30 NA TGTGCCTGGAGTGTTGTTCAGAACACTGAAGCTTTCTTT CAWSVVQNTEAFF
TRBJ2-7 NA TRBV19 NA TGTGCCAGTAGTTCCGAGGGAGCCTACGAGCAGTACTTC CASSSEGAYEQYF
TRBJ2-7 NA TRBV28 NA TGTGCCAGCAGTATCGTCAACGCCCGGGCCTACTCCTACGAGCAGTACTTC CASSIVNARAYSYEQYF
TRBJ2-5 NA TRBV7-9 NA TGTGCCAGCAGCTTATTAACGGGAGGACAGGGCAAAGAGACCCAGTACTTC CASSLLTGGQGKETQYF
TRBJ2-1 TRBD1 TRBV10-3 NA TGTGCCAGCGGACAGGGGAGTAATGAGCAGTTCTTC CASGQGSNEQFF
TRBJ1-5 NA TRBV4-3 NA TGCGCCAGCAGCCAATCAAAGGGCAGCACTCCCCAGCATTTT CASSQSKGSTPQHF
TRBJ1-4 NA TRBV9 NA TGTGCCAGCACTTTGGGGGGAGCAACTAATGAAAAACTGTTTTTT CASTLGGATNEKLFF
TRBJ1-2 NA TRBV7-9 NA TGTGCCAGCAGCTTCCCCGGGACCTATGGCTACACCTTC CASSFPGTYGYTF
TRBJ1-1 NA TRBV27 NA TGTGCCAGCAGTTTATTTAATACTTGGACTGAAGCTTTCTTT CASSLFNTWTEAFF
TRBJ2-1 NA TRBV19 NA TGTGCCAGTAGTATACGACAAGACTACAATGAGCAGTTCTTC CASSIRQDYNEQFF
TRBJ2-7 TRBD1 TRBV29-1 NA TGCAGCGCTACAGGGGTGGGCGAGCAGTACTTC CSATGVGEQYF
TRBJ2-1 NA TRBV25-1 NA TGTGCCAGCAGTGAATCCTCCACAGGGCATGAGCAGTTCTTC CASSESSTGHEQFF
TRBJ1-2 NA TRBV29-1 NA TGCAGCGTTGTTATAGGGGCCGGCTACACCTTC CSVVIGAGYTF
TRBJ2-3 NA TRBV9 NA TGTGCCAGCAGCGTAGGACTCCCTAGCACAGATACGCAGTATTTT CASSVGLPSTDTQYF
TRBJ1-1 NA TRBV7-8 NA TGTGCCAGCAGCTTAGGTGTCCCCCCTGGCACTGAAGCTTTCTTT CASSLGVPPGTEAFF
TRBJ2-7 NA TRBV7-2 NA TGTGCCAGCGGTCTGATTCTAAGCTCCTACGAGCAGTACTTC CASGLILSSYEQYF
TRBJ2-7 NA TRBV29-1 NA TGCAGCGTTGCGGGACTTCTGAGCTCCTACGAGCAGTACTTC CSVAGLLSSYEQYF
TRBJ2-2 NA TRBV7-9 NA TGTGCCAGCAGCTTTGCGCGGGGGCCGAACACCGGGGAGCTGTTTTTT CASSFARGPNTGELFF
TRBJ2-7 NA TRBV29-1 NA TGCAGCGTTACCGGGACGGTCTCCTACGAGCAGTACTTC CSVTGTVSYEQYF
TRBJ2-7 NA TRBV28 NA TGTGCCAGCAGTCGGAGGCTTTCCTACGAGCAGTACTTC CASSRRLSYEQYF
TRBJ1-5 TRBD1 TRBV11-2 NA TGTGCCAGCAACAGGGGGAGCAATCAGCCCCAGCATTTT CASNRGSNQPQHF
TRBJ2-7 TRBD2 TRBV4-2 NA TGTGCCAGCAGCTCTCGACTAGCGGGGGACACCTACGAGCAGTACTTC CASSSRLAGDTYEQYF
TRBJ2-7 NA TRBV6-5 NA TGTGCCAGCAGGCACGGGACTGGCGAGCAGTACTTC CASRHGTGEQYF
TRBJ2-2 TRBD2 TRBV28 NA TGTGCCAGCAGTTTACCCAGCGGGAGTAACACCGGGGAGCTGTTTTTT CASSLPSGSNTGELFF
TRBJ2-2 TRBD2 TRBV27 NA TGTGCCAGCAGTTCCCTCTACCCGACTAGCGGGGGAGCGAACACCGGGGAGCTGTTTTTT CASSSLYPTSGGANTGELFF
TRBJ2-7 NA TRBV29-1 NA TGCAGCGTTGGCCCCGGGACGGTCATCTACGAGCAGTACTTC CSVGPGTVIYEQYF
TRBJ1-1 NA TRBV19 NA TGTGCCAGTAGTATGGAGGGGGGGCTGAACACTGAAGCTTTCTTT CASSMEGGLNTEAFF
TRBJ2-5 NA TRBV23-1 NA TGCGCCAGCATCTCGGAGGGCCGAGAGACCCAGTACTTC CASISEGRETQYF
TRBJ2-5 TRBD2 TRBV29-1 NA TGCAGCGTTGAAGAGAGAAGCGGGGGCAGGGGTGAGCAGTACTTC CSVEERSGGRGEQYF
TRBJ2-7 NA TRBV27 once TGTGCCAGCAGTTTAACTGGGTACGAGCAGTACTTC CASSLTGYEQYF
TRBJ2-5 NA TRBV5-6 once TGTGCCAGCAGCTTGGATCTGGGGGACGAGACCCAGTACTTC CASSLDLGDETQYF
TRBJ2-3 TRBD2 TRBV6-5 NA TGTGCCAGCAGCCGGACTAGCAGACACACAGATACGCAGTATTTT CASSRTSRHTDTQYF
TRBJ2-2 NA TRBV7-2 NA TGTGCCAGCAGCTTAGGGACAGCGGGCACCGGGGAGCTGTTTTTT CASSLGTAGTGELFF
TRBJ2-1 NA TRBV18 NA TGTGCCAGCTCACTTAGGACAGATTCATCCTACAATGAGCAGTTCTTC CASSLRTDSSYNEQFF
TRBJ2-7 TRBD1 TRBV19 NA TGTGCCAGTAGTACCCGGACAGGAAGATTCTACGAGCAGTACTTC CASSTRTGRFYEQYF
TRBJ1-5 NA TRBV28 NA TGTGCCAGCAGTTTGGCGGTTGGGAGCAATCAGCCCCAGCATTTT CASSLAVGSNQPQHF
TRBJ2-6 TRBD1 TRBV27 NA TGTGCCAGCAGCCTTTTACCGGGACAGGGACGGTCTGGGGCCAACGTCCTGACTTTC CASSLLPGQGRSGANVLTF
TRBJ2-5 NA TRBV2 NA TGTGCCAGTGGAGCGGCGGGTTGGCAAGAGACCCAGTACTTC CASGAAGWQETQYF
TRBJ2-7 NA TRBV5-6 NA TGTGCCAGCAGCTTACGCCTTACCCCCTACGAGCAGTACTTC CASSLRLTPYEQYF
TRBJ2-1 NA TRBV28 NA TGTGCCAGCAGTTGGGGCGGAAGGTCCTACAATGAGCAGTTCTTC CASSWGGRSYNEQFF
TRBJ2-7 NA TRBV4-1 once TGCGCCAGCAGCTATGACGGCCAGGGGAGCTCCTACGAGCAGTACTTC CASSYDGQGSSYEQYF
TRBJ2-2 NA TRBV6-5 NA TGTGCCAGCAGTTACTGGCAGGGGAACACCGGGGAGCTGTTTTTT CASSYWQGNTGELFF
TRBJ2-7 NA TRBV6-5 NA TGTGCCAGCAGTCTCGGGATCCCCCCGGAGGAGCAGTACTTC CASSLGIPPEEQYF
TRBJ2-2 NA TRBV7-9 NA TGTGCCAGCAGCTTTCGGGACCTCGTCCCCGGGGAGCTGTTTTTT CASSFRDLVPGELFF
TRBJ2-1 NA TRBV29-1 NA TGCAGCGTCCAGGGGATATACAATGAGCAGTTCTTC CSVQGIYNEQFF
TRBJ2-7 NA TRBV30 NA TGTGCCCTGGTTAATGACAGGAGTTCCTACGAGCAGTACTTC CALVNDRSSYEQYF
TRBJ2-3 TRBD1 TRBV7-2 NA TGTGCCAGCGAGACCGGGACAGGCACAGATACGCAGTATTTT CASETGTGTDTQYF
TRBJ2-7 TRBD1 TRBV7-8 NA TGTGCCAGCAGTCAACCCAAGCTGGGACAGGCGCCCTACGAGCAGTACTTC CASSQPKLGQAPYEQYF
TRBJ2-2 NA TRBV9 once TGTGCCAGCAGCGCCTGGACTGCCGGGGAGCTGTTTTTT CASSAWTAGELFF
TRBJ2-7 NA TRBV12-5 NA TGTGCTAGTGGTGAGGGCCTCTACGAGCAGTACTTC CASGEGLYEQYF
TRBJ2-1 NA TRBV7-3 NA TGTGCCAGCAGCTTAACAGGTTTAGCCTACAATGAGCAGTTCTTC CASSLTGLAYNEQFF
TRBJ2-7 NA TRBV28 once TGTGCCAGCAGTCCCGTTCCGGTCGCGGAGCAGTACTTC CASSPVPVAEQYF
TRBJ2-7 TRBD2 TRBV7-2 NA TGTGCCAGCAGGCCGCGGGGGACGTACGAGCAGTACTTC CASRPRGTYEQYF